This section outlines one T cell receptor beta chain sequence together with its context. The antigen is unknown. A single record per CDR3 protein comes from TCRdb applying MiXCR to the multiplex PCR reads. The data contain 20,000 to 25,000 distinct CDR3 sequences, roughly 40% of them singletons. The source of the sample is a study of breast tumors, draining lymph nodes, adjacent tissues. The CDR3 has 14 amino acids. V gave up 7 bases and J gave up 5 bases; unmatched junction bases: 7. Germline V gives CDR1 MGHDK, CDR2 SYGVNS. Overall study results and limits: That most tumor T cells come from lymph nodes remained unproven. Most tumor T cells seemingly derive from lymph node, then expand in tumor. Luminal-like breast cancer showed significantly greater tumor-nontumor repertoire similarity than basal-like breast cancer did. Tumor repertoires ranked between lymph nodes and nontumor tissue in diversity, with V and J gene preferences.

Sequences were obtained from breast tumor tissue. The source is a female donor with breast cancer. Some clones in this sample may be carry-over from other donors' samples. The chain has TRBV25-1 and TRBJ2-5, with 10 bases identical to TRBD2. CDR3 protein: CASTLAGVMETQYF. The CDR3 DNA is TGTGCCAGCACTCTAGCGGGAGTGATGGAGACCCAGTACTTC.